Here is one TCR beta chain with its context. Antigen specificity is unknown. This entry is derived from a study of siplizumab effects on memory and regulatory T cells. Study-level points and caveats: Proliferating Tregs from siplizumab cultures lacked functional confirmation of suppression. With siplizumab, Treg-derived clones averaged around 69% of mappable alloreactive CD4+ clones, versus 26.9% in controls. The study found that siplizumab significantly reduced alloreactive sequences traceable to unstimulated CD4+ memory cells.

Looked up from germline, CDR1 is MNHEY and CDR2 is SVGAGI. This CDR3 has 16 residues. With 2 bases removed from V and 0 bases from J, the gap between germline ends came to 8 bases. Around 9.1 x 10^4 TCR templates per sample were assayed. Clones were sequenced by immunoSEQ multiplex PCR, and TCRdb holds only the in-frame ones, with some missing. Seen here are under 100,000 clones, around 94% observed once, and the top ten hold approximately 1.4%. This clonotype originated in a human donor in good health. Sequencing was performed on non-Treg CD4+ T cells sorted from blood. The chain has TRBV6-5 and TRBJ2-6; D gene ambiguous. DNA for the CDR3: TGTGCCAGCAGTTACCGTCCGCACTCTGGGGCCAACGTCCTGACTTTC. Protein: CASSYRPHSGANVLTF.